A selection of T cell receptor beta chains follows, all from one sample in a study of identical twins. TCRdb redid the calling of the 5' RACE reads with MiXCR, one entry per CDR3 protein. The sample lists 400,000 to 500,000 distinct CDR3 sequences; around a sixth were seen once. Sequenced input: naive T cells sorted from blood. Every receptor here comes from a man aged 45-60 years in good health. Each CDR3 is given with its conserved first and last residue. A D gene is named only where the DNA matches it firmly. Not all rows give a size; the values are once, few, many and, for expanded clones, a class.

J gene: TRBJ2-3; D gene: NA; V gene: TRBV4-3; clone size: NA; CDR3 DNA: TGCGCCAGCAGCCAAGTGTGGGCGGATACGCAGTATTTT; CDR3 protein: CASSQVWADTQYF
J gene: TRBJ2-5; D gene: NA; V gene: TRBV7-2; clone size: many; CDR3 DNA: TGTGCCAGCAGCTTAGAGGATCTTTCAAAAGAGACCCAGTACTTC; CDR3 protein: CASSLEDLSKETQYF
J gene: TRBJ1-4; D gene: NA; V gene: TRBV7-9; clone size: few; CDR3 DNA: TGTGCCAGCAGCTTAGATCAGGGAACAGGTGAAAAACTGTTTTTT; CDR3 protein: CASSLDQGTGEKLFF
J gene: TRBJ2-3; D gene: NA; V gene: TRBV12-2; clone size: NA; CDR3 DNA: TGTGCAAGTCGCCCTACCCGGATGGGGGGATTTACTAGCACAGATACGCAGTATTTT; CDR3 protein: CASRPTRMGGFTSTDTQYF
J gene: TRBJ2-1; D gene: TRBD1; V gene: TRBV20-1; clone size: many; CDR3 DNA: TGCAGTGCTTACCACAGGGGGCCGCCCTACAATGAGCAGTTCTTC; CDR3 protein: CSAYHRGPPYNEQFF
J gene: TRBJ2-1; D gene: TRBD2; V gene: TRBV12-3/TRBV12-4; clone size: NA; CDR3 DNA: TGTGCCAGCAGTTCGAACGGGAGGTCCTACAATGAGCAGTTCTTC; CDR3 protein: CASSSNGRSYNEQFF
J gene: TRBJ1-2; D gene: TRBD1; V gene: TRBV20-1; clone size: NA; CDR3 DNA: TGCAGTGCTAGACCACCGACAGGGGGCGCAATTAATGGCTACACCTTC; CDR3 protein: CSARPPTGGAINGYTF
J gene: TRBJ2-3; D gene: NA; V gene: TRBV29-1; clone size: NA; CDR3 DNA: TGCAGCGTTGAAATGCTGACAGATACGCAGTATTTT; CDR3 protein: CSVEMLTDTQYF
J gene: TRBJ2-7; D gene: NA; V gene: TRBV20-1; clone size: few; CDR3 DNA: TGCAGTGCTAGCAGGGGAGTCTACGAGCAGTACTTC; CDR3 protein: CSASRGVYEQYF
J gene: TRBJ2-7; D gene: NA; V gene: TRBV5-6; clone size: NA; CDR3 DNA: TGTGCCAGCAGCTTTAAGAGCTCCTACGAGCAGTACTTC; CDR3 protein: CASSFKSSYEQYF
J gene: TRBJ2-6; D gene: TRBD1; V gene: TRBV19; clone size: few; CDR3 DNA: TGTGCCAGTAGTATCAGGGGGACCTTCTTTTCTGGGGCCAACGTCCTGACTTTC; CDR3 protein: CASSIRGTFFSGANVLTF
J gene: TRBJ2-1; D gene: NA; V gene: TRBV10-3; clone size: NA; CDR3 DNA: TGTGCCGGCGGTGGGGGGAACTACAATGAGCAGTTCTTC; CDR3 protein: CAGGGGNYNEQFF
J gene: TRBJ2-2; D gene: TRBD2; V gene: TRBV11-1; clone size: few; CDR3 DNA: TGTGCCAGCAGCCAGGGGACTAGCGGAAACACCGGGGAGCTGTTTTTT; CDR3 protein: CASSQGTSGNTGELFF
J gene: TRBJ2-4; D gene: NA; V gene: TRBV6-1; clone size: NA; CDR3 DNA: TGTGCCAGTCGAGACAGACTAGCCAAAAACATTCAGTACTTC; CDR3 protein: CASRDRLAKNIQYF
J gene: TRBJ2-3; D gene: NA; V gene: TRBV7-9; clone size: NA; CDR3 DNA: TGTGCCAGCAGCCGAACCGCGTCGTCTACAGATACGCAGTATTTT; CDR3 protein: CASSRTASSTDTQYF
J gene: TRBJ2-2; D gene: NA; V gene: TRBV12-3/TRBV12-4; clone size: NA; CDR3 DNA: TGTGCCAGCAGACGGCGAAGCGGACAGTTGAACACCGGGGAGCTGTTTTTT; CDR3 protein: CASRRRSGQLNTGELFF
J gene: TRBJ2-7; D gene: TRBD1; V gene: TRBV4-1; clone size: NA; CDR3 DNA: TGCGCCAGCAGCCAAGGGGAGATTACAGGGGGCGAGCAGTACTTC; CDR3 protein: CASSQGEITGGEQYF
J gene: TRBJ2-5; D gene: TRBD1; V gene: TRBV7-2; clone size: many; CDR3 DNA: TGTGCCAGCAGCTCCGGGACCGGGACAGGGGTCCAAGAGACCCAGTACTTC; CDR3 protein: CASSSGTGTGVQETQYF
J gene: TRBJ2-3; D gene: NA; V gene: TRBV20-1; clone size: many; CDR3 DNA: TGCAGTGCTAGGGGCCCGGGACACACAGATACGCAGTATTTT; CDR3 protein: CSARGPGHTDTQYF
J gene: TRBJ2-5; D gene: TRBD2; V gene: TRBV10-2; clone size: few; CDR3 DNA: TGCGCCAGCAGTGAGCCAGCGGGGGGGCTCGAGACCCAGTACTTC; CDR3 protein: CASSEPAGGLETQYF
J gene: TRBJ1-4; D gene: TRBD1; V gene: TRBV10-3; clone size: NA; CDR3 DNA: TGTGCCATCAGTGAAAGGACAGGCCCTAATGAAAAACTGTTTTTT; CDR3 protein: CAISERTGPNEKLFF
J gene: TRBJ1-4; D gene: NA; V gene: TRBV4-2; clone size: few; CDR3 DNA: TGTGCCAGCAGCCAAGCACCCCGGGCGACTAATGAAAAACTGTTTTTT; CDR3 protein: CASSQAPRATNEKLFF
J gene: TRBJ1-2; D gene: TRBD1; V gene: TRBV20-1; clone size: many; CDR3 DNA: TGCAGTGCGAGTGGACAGGGTGATTTTTCTGGCTACACCTTC; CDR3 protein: CSASGQGDFSGYTF
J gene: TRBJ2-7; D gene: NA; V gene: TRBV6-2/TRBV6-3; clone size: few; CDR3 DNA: TGTGCCAGCAGTTACACCTGGGTTGGGGAGCAGTACTTC; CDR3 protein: CASSYTWVGEQYF
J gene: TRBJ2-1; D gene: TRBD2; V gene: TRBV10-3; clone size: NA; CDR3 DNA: TGTGCCATCACCCGTGCGGGAGGGGCGAATGAGCAGTTCTTC; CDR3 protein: CAITRAGGANEQFF
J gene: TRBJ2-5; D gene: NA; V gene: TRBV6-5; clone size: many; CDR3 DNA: TGTGCCAGCAGTTACGGGGGGGGCTTCGAGACCCAGTACTTC; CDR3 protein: CASSYGGGFETQYF
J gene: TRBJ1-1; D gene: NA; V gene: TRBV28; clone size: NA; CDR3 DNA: TGTGCCAGCTCCGCGCCTCCAGGGAAAACTGAAGCTTTCTTT; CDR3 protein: CASSAPPGKTEAFF
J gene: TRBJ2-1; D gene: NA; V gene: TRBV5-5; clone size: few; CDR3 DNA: TGTGCCAGCAGCTTGGAAGCAGGGCAGTACAATGAGCAGTTCTTC; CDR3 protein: CASSLEAGQYNEQFF
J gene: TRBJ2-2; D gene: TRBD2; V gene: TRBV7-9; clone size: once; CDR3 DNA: TGTGCCAGCAGGAGCGGGGTTGTCACCGGGGAGCTGTTTTTT; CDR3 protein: CASRSGVVTGELFF
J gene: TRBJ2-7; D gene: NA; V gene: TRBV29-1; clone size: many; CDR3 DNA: TGCAGCGTTGAAGATCGACGGCAGGGTAACTCCTACGAGCAGTACTTC; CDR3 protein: CSVEDRRQGNSYEQYF
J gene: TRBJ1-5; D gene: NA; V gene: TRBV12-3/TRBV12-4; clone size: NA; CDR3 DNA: TGTGCCAGCAGTTTCGACAGGAGGTATCAGCCCCAGCATTTT; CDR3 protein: CASSFDRRYQPQHF
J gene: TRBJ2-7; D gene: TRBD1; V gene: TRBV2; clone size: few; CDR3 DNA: TGTGCCAGCAAGGTTCAGGGGGCTTACGAGCAGTACTTC; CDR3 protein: CASKVQGAYEQYF
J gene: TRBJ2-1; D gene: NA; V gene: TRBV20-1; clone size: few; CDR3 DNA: TGCAGTGCTAAGTCATCTGGTAGGGGGTATTATGAGCAGTTCTTC; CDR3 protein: CSAKSSGRGYYEQFF
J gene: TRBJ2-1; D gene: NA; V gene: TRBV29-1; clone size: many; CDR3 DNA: TGCAGCGTTGATCAGGAGCAGTTCTTC; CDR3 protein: CSVDQEQFF
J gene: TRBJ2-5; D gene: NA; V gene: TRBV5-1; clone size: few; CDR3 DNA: TGCGCCAGCAGCCTCTCCGGACAGACTCTCCAAGAGACCCAGTACTTC; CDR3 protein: CASSLSGQTLQETQYF
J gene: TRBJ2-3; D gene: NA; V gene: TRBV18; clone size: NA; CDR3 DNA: TGTGCCAGCTCACCTATCGGGCAGAGCACAGATACGCAGTATTTT; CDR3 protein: CASSPIGQSTDTQYF
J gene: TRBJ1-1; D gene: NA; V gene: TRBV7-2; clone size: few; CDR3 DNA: TGTGCCAGCAGCTTAGCTTTGGGCAGGGCCACTGAAGCTTTCTTT; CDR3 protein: CASSLALGRATEAFF
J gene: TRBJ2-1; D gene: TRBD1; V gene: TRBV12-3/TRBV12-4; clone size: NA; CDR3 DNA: TGTGCCAGCAGGGGCCCCGGGACAGCGAATGAGCAGTTCTTC; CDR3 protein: CASRGPGTANEQFF
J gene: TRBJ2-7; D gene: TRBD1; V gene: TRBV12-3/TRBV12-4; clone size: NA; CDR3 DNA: TGTGCCAGCAGCCTCGGGACAGGGCATTCCTACGAGCAGTACTTC; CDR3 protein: CASSLGTGHSYEQYF
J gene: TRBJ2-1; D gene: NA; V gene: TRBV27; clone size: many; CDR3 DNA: TGTGCCAGCAGTTCGGGACTCTACAATGAGCAGTTCTTC; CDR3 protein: CASSSGLYNEQFF